These T cell receptor beta chains were read from a single sample in a study of cytomegalovirus exposure and HLA in healthy donors. Assay: immunoSEQ multiplex PCR; the TCRdb copy retains only in-frame clones and omits some. The sample has 150,000 to 160,000 clones, 70% to 90% seen once. Sequencing input: PBMCs. These receptors originate from a man younger than 35 in good health and CMV-seropositive. CDR3s include the opening cysteine and the closing phenylalanine or tryptophan. The D gene is left open where the match is weak. Some rows mark clone size as missing; the rest say once, few, many or name a class of expanded clone.

d_call: .
v_call: TRBV7-8
clone_size: .
j_call: TRBJ2-1
cdr3_aa: CASRPRWVGSYNEQFF
cdr3_nt: TGTGCCAGCAGACCGAGGTGGGTTGGGTCCTACAATGAGCAGTTCTTC

d_call: .
v_call: TRBV27
clone_size: .
j_call: TRBJ2-5
cdr3_aa: CASGIPGLQDGETQYF
cdr3_nt: TGTGCCAGCGGTATACCGGGCTTACAGGATGGAGAGACCCAGTACTTC

d_call: .
v_call: TRBV19
clone_size: .
j_call: TRBJ1-5
cdr3_aa: CASSRGAGQPQHF
cdr3_nt: TGTGCCAGTAGTCGGGGGGCCGGGCAGCCCCAGCATTTT

d_call: TRBD1
v_call: TRBV18
clone_size: .
j_call: TRBJ2-7
cdr3_aa: CASSPTGTGTYEQYF
cdr3_nt: TGTGCCAGCTCACCAACAGGGACAGGGACCTACGAGCAGTACTTC

d_call: .
v_call: TRBV6-5
clone_size: .
j_call: TRBJ1-4
cdr3_aa: CASSYSGGTFSEKLFF
cdr3_nt: TGTGCCAGCAGTTACTCCGGGGGGACCTTTTCTGAAAAACTGTTTTTT

d_call: TRBD1
v_call: TRBV6-1
clone_size: .
j_call: TRBJ1-2
cdr3_aa: CASSERDRDGYTF
cdr3_nt: TGTGCCAGCAGTGAACGTGACAGGGATGGCTACACCTTC

d_call: .
v_call: TRBV4-3
clone_size: .
j_call: TRBJ2-1
cdr3_aa: CASSHTGWGLRDNEQFF
cdr3_nt: TGCGCCAGCAGCCATACGGGATGGGGGCTAAGAGACAATGAGCAGTTCTTC

d_call: .
v_call: TRBV5-6
clone_size: .
j_call: TRBJ1-1
cdr3_aa: CASRDPGKGNTEAFF
cdr3_nt: TGTGCCAGCAGGGACCCCGGGAAGGGGAACACTGAAGCTTTCTTT

d_call: TRBD2
v_call: TRBV5-1
clone_size: .
j_call: TRBJ2-2
cdr3_aa: CASSPQTSAGELFF
cdr3_nt: TGCGCCAGCAGCCCGCAAACTAGCGCCGGGGAGCTGTTTTTT

d_call: .
v_call: TRBV29-1
clone_size: .
j_call: TRBJ2-1
cdr3_aa: CSVQGVSSYNEQFF
cdr3_nt: TGCAGCGTACAAGGGGTGAGCTCCTACAATGAGCAGTTCTTC

d_call: TRBD1
v_call: TRBV4-1
clone_size: .
j_call: TRBJ1-2
cdr3_aa: CASSQVGTGAFHGYTF
cdr3_nt: TGCGCCAGCAGCCAAGTCGGGACAGGGGCGTTTCATGGCTACACCTTC

d_call: TRBD1
v_call: TRBV9
clone_size: .
j_call: TRBJ1-2
cdr3_aa: CASSGPSGGGGGYTF
cdr3_nt: TGTGCCAGCAGCGGACCCAGTGGAGGGGGCGGGGGCTACACCTTC

d_call: TRBD1
v_call: TRBV5-6
clone_size: once
j_call: TRBJ2-7
cdr3_aa: CASRHSTGVEQYF
cdr3_nt: TGTGCCAGCAGGCACAGTACAGGGGTCGAGCAGTACTTC

d_call: .
v_call: TRBV27
clone_size: .
j_call: TRBJ1-5
cdr3_aa: CASRAGGQPQHF
cdr3_nt: TGTGCCAGCAGGGCGGGGGGCCAGCCCCAGCATTTT

d_call: TRBD2
v_call: TRBV7-3
clone_size: .
j_call: TRBJ2-1
cdr3_aa: CASSLHPPSGGSYNEQFF
cdr3_nt: TGTGCCAGCAGCTTACACCCCCCTAGCGGGGGCTCCTACAATGAGCAGTTCTTC

d_call: .
v_call: TRBV29-1
clone_size: .
j_call: TRBJ1-1
cdr3_aa: CSVDSGGRGPEAFF
cdr3_nt: TGCAGCGTTGATAGTGGTGGGAGGGGTCCTGAAGCTTTCTTT

d_call: TRBD1
v_call: TRBV29-1
clone_size: few
j_call: TRBJ1-2
cdr3_aa: CSIGGTGNYGYTF
cdr3_nt: TGCAGCATAGGAGGGACAGGGAACTATGGCTACACCTTC

d_call: TRBD2
v_call: TRBV6-5
clone_size: .
j_call: TRBJ2-3
cdr3_aa: CASSSWTSGRTDTQYF
cdr3_nt: TGTGCCAGCAGTTCCTGGACTAGCGGGAGGACAGATACGCAGTATTTT

d_call: .
v_call: TRBV6-5
clone_size: few
j_call: TRBJ2-7
cdr3_aa: CASRPRQSFAYEQYF
cdr3_nt: TGTGCCAGCAGACCGCGACAATCGTTTGCCTACGAGCAGTACTTC

d_call: .
v_call: TRBV20-1
clone_size: .
j_call: TRBJ2-3
cdr3_aa: CSARRRDTQYF
cdr3_nt: TGCAGTGCTAGACGGCGGGATACGCAGTATTTT

d_call: .
v_call: TRBV28
clone_size: .
j_call: TRBJ2-7
cdr3_aa: CASSPVVPPYEQYF
cdr3_nt: TGTGCCAGCAGTCCAGTCGTCCCGCCCTACGAGCAGTACTTC

d_call: TRBD1
v_call: TRBV7-3
clone_size: .
j_call: TRBJ2-1
cdr3_aa: CASSSQGDNEQFF
cdr3_nt: TGTGCCAGCAGCTCCCAGGGGGACAATGAGCAGTTCTTC

d_call: .
v_call: TRBV5-6
clone_size: .
j_call: TRBJ2-7
cdr3_aa: CASSLAEAGYEQYF
cdr3_nt: TGTGCCAGCAGTCTCGCGGAGGCCGGCTACGAGCAGTACTTC

d_call: .
v_call: TRBV29-1
clone_size: .
j_call: TRBJ2-1
cdr3_aa: CSVVATSSYNEQFF
cdr3_nt: TGCAGCGTTGTCGCGACTAGCTCCTACAATGAGCAGTTCTTC

d_call: TRBD2
v_call: TRBV7-2
clone_size: .
j_call: TRBJ2-3
cdr3_aa: CASSLAGGTDYSGTRADTQYF
cdr3_nt: TGTGCCAGCAGCTTAGCAGGGGGGACGGATTATTCCGGGACTAGGGCAGATACGCAGTATTTT

d_call: TRBD2
v_call: TRBV5-1
clone_size: .
j_call: TRBJ2-1
cdr3_aa: CASSWGPGTSGYNEQFF
cdr3_nt: TGCGCCAGCAGCTGGGGCCCGGGGACTAGCGGTTACAATGAGCAGTTCTTC

d_call: TRBD1
v_call: TRBV5-1
clone_size: .
j_call: TRBJ2-7
cdr3_aa: CASLPGMRDRVMSEQYF
cdr3_nt: TGCGCCAGTCTGCCCGGAATGAGGGACAGGGTTATGTCCGAGCAGTACTTC

d_call: .
v_call: TRBV2
clone_size: .
j_call: TRBJ1-2
cdr3_aa: CASSAQGFGYTF
cdr3_nt: TGTGCCAGCAGTGCCCAGGGTTTTGGCTACACCTTC

d_call: .
v_call: TRBV4-3
clone_size: .
j_call: TRBJ2-1
cdr3_aa: CASSYDRGRGGNEQFF
cdr3_nt: TGCGCCAGCAGCTACGACCGGGGTCGTGGGGGGAATGAGCAGTTCTTC

d_call: TRBD1
v_call: TRBV25-1
clone_size: once
j_call: TRBJ2-7
cdr3_aa: CASSDTGTGRSYEQYF
cdr3_nt: TGTGCCAGCAGTGATACGGGGACAGGGCGCTCCTACGAGCAGTACTTC

d_call: TRBD1
v_call: TRBV5-1
clone_size: .
j_call: TRBJ2-7
cdr3_aa: CASSVPGQTSDEQYF
cdr3_nt: TGCGCCAGCAGCGTACCGGGACAGACGTCCGACGAGCAGTACTTC

d_call: TRBD1
v_call: TRBV7-9
clone_size: .
j_call: TRBJ2-2
cdr3_aa: CASSSLGTANTGELFF
cdr3_nt: TGTGCCAGCAGCTCACTCGGGACAGCCAACACCGGGGAGCTGTTTTTT

d_call: TRBD1
v_call: TRBV5-5
clone_size: .
j_call: TRBJ2-7
cdr3_aa: CASSLITGAYEQYF
cdr3_nt: TGTGCCAGCAGCTTGATTACAGGGGCTTACGAGCAGTACTTC

d_call: .
v_call: TRBV13
clone_size: .
j_call: TRBJ1-2
cdr3_aa: CASSQTEIYGYTF
cdr3_nt: TGTGCCAGCAGCCAAACAGAGATCTATGGCTACACCTTC

d_call: .
v_call: TRBV7-2
clone_size: .
j_call: TRBJ2-3
cdr3_aa: CASAGQITDTQYF
cdr3_nt: TGTGCCTCCGCGGGGCAGATCACAGATACGCAGTATTTT

d_call: .
v_call: TRBV5-1
clone_size: .
j_call: TRBJ2-6
cdr3_aa: CASSLVVQGSGANVLTF
cdr3_nt: TGCGCCAGCAGCTTGGTTGTACAGGGATCCGGGGCCAACGTCCTGACTTTC

d_call: TRBD2
v_call: TRBV5-1
clone_size: .
j_call: TRBJ2-2
cdr3_aa: CASSRLAANTGELFF
cdr3_nt: TGCGCCAGCAGCCGGCTAGCGGCTAACACCGGGGAGCTGTTTTTT

d_call: TRBD2
v_call: TRBV19
clone_size: .
j_call: TRBJ2-1
cdr3_aa: CASSIGGSGGLNNEQFF
cdr3_nt: TGTGCCAGTAGTATAGGCGGTAGCGGGGGGCTGAACAATGAGCAGTTCTTC

d_call: TRBD2
v_call: TRBV7-2
clone_size: .
j_call: TRBJ2-1
cdr3_aa: CASSLARASGLSSYNEQFF
cdr3_nt: TGTGCCAGCAGCTTAGCCCGGGCTAGCGGGCTGAGCTCCTACAATGAGCAGTTCTTC

d_call: .
v_call: TRBV29-1
clone_size: .
j_call: TRBJ1-2
cdr3_aa: CSVGTPGYTF
cdr3_nt: TGCAGCGTAGGGACACCTGGCTACACCTTC

d_call: .
v_call: TRBV10-2
clone_size: few
j_call: TRBJ2-7
cdr3_aa: CASSERVYEQYF
cdr3_nt: TGCGCCAGCAGTGAACGGGTCTACGAGCAGTACTTC

d_call: TRBD1
v_call: TRBV19
clone_size: .
j_call: TRBJ1-6
cdr3_aa: CASSIVLTGGRTSYNSPLHF
cdr3_nt: TGTGCCAGTAGTATAGTCCTGACAGGGGGAAGGACCTCCTATAATTCACCCCTCCACTTT

d_call: TRBD2
v_call: TRBV6-5
clone_size: .
j_call: TRBJ2-7
cdr3_aa: CASSYPLAGRWEQYF
cdr3_nt: TGTGCCAGCAGTTACCCCCTAGCGGGAAGATGGGAGCAGTACTTC

d_call: TRBD2
v_call: TRBV5-1
clone_size: .
j_call: TRBJ2-3
cdr3_aa: CASSDSGGSTDTQYF
cdr3_nt: TGCGCCAGCAGCGACAGCGGGGGTTCGACAGATACGCAGTATTTT

d_call: .
v_call: TRBV7-9
clone_size: few
j_call: TRBJ1-5
cdr3_aa: CASSLVGGVNQPQHF
cdr3_nt: TGTGCCAGCAGCTTAGTCGGGGGGGTTAATCAGCCCCAGCATTTT

d_call: TRBD2
v_call: TRBV29-1
clone_size: .
j_call: TRBJ2-3
cdr3_aa: CSVGGSGRPDTQYF
cdr3_nt: TGCAGCGTTGGCGGTAGCGGGAGACCGGATACGCAGTATTTT

d_call: TRBD1
v_call: TRBV30
clone_size: once
j_call: TRBJ2-1
cdr3_aa: CASGTGRYNEQFF
cdr3_nt: TGTGCCTCCGGGACAGGGCGCTACAATGAGCAGTTCTTC